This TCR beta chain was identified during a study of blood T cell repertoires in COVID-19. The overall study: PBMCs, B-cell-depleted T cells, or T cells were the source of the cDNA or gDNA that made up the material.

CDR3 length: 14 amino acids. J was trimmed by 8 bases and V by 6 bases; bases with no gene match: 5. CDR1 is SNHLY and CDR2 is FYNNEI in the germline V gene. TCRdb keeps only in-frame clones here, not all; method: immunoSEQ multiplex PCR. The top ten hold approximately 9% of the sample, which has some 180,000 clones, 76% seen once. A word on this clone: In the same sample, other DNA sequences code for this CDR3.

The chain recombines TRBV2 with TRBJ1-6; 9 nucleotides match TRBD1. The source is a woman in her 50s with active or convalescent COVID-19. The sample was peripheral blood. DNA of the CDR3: TGTGCCAGCAGGACCGGGACAGGGCATTCACCCCTCCACTTT. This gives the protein CASRTGTGHSPLHF.